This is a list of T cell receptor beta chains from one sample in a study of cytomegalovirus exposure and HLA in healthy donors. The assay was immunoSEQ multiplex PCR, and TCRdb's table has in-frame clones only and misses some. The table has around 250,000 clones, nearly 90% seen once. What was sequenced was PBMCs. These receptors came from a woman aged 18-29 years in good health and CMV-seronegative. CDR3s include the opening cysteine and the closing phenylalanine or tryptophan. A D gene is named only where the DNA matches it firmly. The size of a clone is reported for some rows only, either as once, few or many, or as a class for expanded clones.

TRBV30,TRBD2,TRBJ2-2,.,CAWSAGGPNTGELFF,TGTGCCTGGAGTGCGGGGGGGCCCAACACCGGGGAGCTGTTTTTT
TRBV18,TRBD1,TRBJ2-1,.,CASSPGQYYNEQFF,TGTGCCAGCTCACCGGGACAGTACTACAATGAGCAGTTCTTC
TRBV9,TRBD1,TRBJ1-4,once,CASSVTGTGFEKLFF,TGTGCCAGCAGCGTCACCGGGACAGGGTTTGAAAAACTGTTTTTT
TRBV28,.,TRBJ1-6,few,CASSPPTGYNSPLHF,TGTGCCAGCAGCCCCCCTACGGGATATAATTCACCCCTCCACTTT
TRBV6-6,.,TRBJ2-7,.,CASTDSYYEQYF,TGTGCCAGCACCGACAGTTACTACGAGCAGTACTTC
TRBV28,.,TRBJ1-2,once,CASSFRGALGYGYTF,TGTGCCAGCAGTTTTCGGGGGGCGCTGGGCTATGGCTACACCTTC
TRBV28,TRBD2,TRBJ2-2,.,CASSLYGLAGGPKNTGELFF,TGTGCCAGCAGTTTATACGGACTAGCGGGGGGCCCAAAGAACACCGGGGAGCTGTTTTTT
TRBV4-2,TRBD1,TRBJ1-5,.,CASSEQGGQPQHF,TGTGCCAGCAGCGAGCAGGGGGGTCAGCCCCAGCATTTT
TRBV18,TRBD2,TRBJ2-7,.,CASSPTSGGAYEQYF,TGTGCCAGCTCACCCACTAGCGGGGGGGCCTACGAGCAGTACTTC
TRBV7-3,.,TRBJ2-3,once,CASSSSPAADTQYF,TGTGCCAGCAGCTCTAGTCCCGCCGCAGATACGCAGTATTTT
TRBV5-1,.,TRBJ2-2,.,CASSLGQAGELFF,TGCGCCAGCAGCTTGGGGCAGGCCGGGGAGCTGTTTTTT
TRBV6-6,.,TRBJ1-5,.,CASTSGGGQPQHF,TGTGCCAGCACCTCCGGGGGGGGTCAGCCCCAGCATTTT
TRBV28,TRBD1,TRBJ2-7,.,CASSSGQGYEQYF,TGTGCCAGCAGTTCAGGACAGGGTTACGAGCAGTACTTC
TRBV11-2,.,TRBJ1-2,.,CASSSSTAGDGYTF,TGTGCCAGCAGCTCCTCGACCGCGGGGGACGGCTACACCTTC
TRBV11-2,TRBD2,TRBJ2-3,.,CASSLRGLAGNRDSDTQYF,TGTGCCAGCAGCCTCCGGGGCCTAGCGGGGAATCGCGACTCAGATACGCAGTATTTT
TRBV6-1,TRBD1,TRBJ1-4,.,CASSEWTGNRSGNEKLFF,TGTGCCAGCAGTGAATGGACAGGGAATCGGAGTGGAAATGAAAAACTGTTTTTT
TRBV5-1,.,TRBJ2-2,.,CASSLDKPGELFF,TGCGCCAGCAGCTTGGACAAACCCGGGGAGCTGTTTTTT
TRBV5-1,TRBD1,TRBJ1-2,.,CASSLSGQSYGYTF,TGCGCCAGCAGCTTATCGGGACAGAGCTATGGCTACACCTTC
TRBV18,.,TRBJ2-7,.,CASSPGLDSYEQYF,TGTGCCAGCTCACCGGGACTTGATTCCTACGAGCAGTACTTC
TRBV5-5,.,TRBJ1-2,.,CASSNLSPHGYTF,TGTGCCAGCAGCAATCTGTCCCCCCATGGCTACACCTTC
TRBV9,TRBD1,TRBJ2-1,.,CASSATGTGRYYNEQFF,TGTGCCAGCAGCGCTACAGGGACAGGCCGCTACTACAATGAGCAGTTCTTC
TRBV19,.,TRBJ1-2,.,CASSATGSRYGYTF,TGTGCCAGTAGTGCCACAGGTTCCCGCTATGGCTACACCTTC
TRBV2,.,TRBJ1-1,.,CASSMTGTEAFF,TGTGCCAGCAGCATGACAGGCACTGAAGCTTTCTTT
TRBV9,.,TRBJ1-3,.,CASSALGAVSSGNTIYF,TGTGCCAGCAGCGCACTGGGGGCGGTGAGCTCTGGAAACACCATATATTTT
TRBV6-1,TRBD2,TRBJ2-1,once,CASIGLAGGDEQFF,TGTGCCAGCATAGGACTAGCGGGGGGCGATGAGCAGTTCTTC
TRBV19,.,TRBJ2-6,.,CASSIWRMRSGANVLTF,TGTGCCAGTAGTATATGGCGGATGAGATCTGGGGCCAACGTCCTGACTTTC
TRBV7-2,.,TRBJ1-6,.,CASTYALNSPLHF,TGTGCCAGCACCTACGCTCTAAATTCACCCCTCCACTTT
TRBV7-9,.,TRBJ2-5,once,CASSLALRTSQETQYF,TGTGCCAGCAGCTTAGCGCTGCGAACCTCGCAAGAGACCCAGTACTTC
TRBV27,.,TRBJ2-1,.,CASSLIGTWIINEQFF,TGTGCCAGCAGTTTAATAGGGACTTGGATTATCAATGAGCAGTTCTTC
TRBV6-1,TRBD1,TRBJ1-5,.,CASSEGWGQGYQPQHF,TGTGCCAGCAGTGAAGGTTGGGGACAGGGGTATCAGCCCCAGCATTTT
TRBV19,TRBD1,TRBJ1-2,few,CASSTWDSSLGYTF,TGTGCCAGTAGTACCTGGGACAGCTCGTTAGGCTACACCTTC